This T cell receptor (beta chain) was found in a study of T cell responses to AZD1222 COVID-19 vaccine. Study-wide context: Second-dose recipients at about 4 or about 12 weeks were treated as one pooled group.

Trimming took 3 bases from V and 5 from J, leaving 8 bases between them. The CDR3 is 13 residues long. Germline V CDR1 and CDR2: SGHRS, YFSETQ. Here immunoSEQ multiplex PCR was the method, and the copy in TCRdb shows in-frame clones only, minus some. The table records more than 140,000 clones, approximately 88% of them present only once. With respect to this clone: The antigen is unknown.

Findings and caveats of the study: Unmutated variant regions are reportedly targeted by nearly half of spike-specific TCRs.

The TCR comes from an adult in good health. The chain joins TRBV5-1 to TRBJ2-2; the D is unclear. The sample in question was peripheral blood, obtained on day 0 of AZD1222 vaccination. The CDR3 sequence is CASSSDQTGELFF. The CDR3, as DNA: TGCGCCAGCAGCTCGGACCAGACCGGGGAGCTGTTTTTT.